This entry concerns a single TCR beta chain. Its specificity is not known. The data were taken from a study of T-cell reconstitution after alpha-beta-depleted transplantation in children. Unique molecular identifiers tagged the TCRbeta library. In TCRdb, the PCR reads were re-called with MiXCR into one record per CDR3 protein. The table includes roughly 100,000 distinct CDR3 sequences, roughly 7.1% detected once. Points from the study as a whole: Reportedly, only several hundred clones from non-depleted graft cells drove alpha-beta T-cell counts at about two months. Recipient T cells and thymic progenitors that survived were the source of the high TCRbeta diversity seen at day 60 in some patients.

The sequences come from PBMCs, collected before TCRalphabeta/CD19-depleted stem cell transplant. This TCR came from a boy aged 2-9 years with acute lymphoblastic leukemia, due to receive a stem cell transplant.

The CDR3 DNA is TGTGCCAGCAGCCATGGACTAGCGGGGGGCCGGGCCTATGAGCAGTTCTTC. Translating it yields CASSHGLAGGRAYEQFF. The V and J genes are TRBV7-2 and TRBJ2-1, with 14 bases identical to TRBD2. CDR1 is SGHTA, CDR2 FQGNSA, per germline. The J segment lost 8 bases and the V segment lost 5 bases, leaving 11 bases of the junction unmatched. The CDR3 covers 17 residues.